One sample yielded the 12 T cell receptor beta chains listed below, sequenced in a study of lymphopenia after photon versus proton radiotherapy. Produced via immunoSEQ multiplex PCR; TCRdb's table is partial and in-frame only. The sample contains some 76,000 clones, approximately 90% of which appear only once. Sequencing used peripheral blood, obtained from a patient treated with photon-based radiotherapy. Receptors were obtained from a woman in her thirties or forties with cholangiocarcinoma.

V and J are TRBV18 and TRBJ1-1; D call uncertain. This CDR3 has 12 residues. Per germline, CDR1 KGHSH and CDR2 LQKENI. V lost 2 bases to trimming and J lost 6 bases, with 7 bases between them. In DNA form, the CDR3 reads TGTGCCAGCTCACCAAGTAGGGCTGAAGCTTTCTTT. Its translation: CASSPSRAEAFF.

The chain combines TRBV19 with TRBJ2-5; a weak D match, TRBD2 (6 bases). The length of the CDR3 is 15 residues. Germline values: CDR1 LNHDA, CDR2 SQIVND (reference sequence). V lost 3 bases to trimming and J lost 4 bases, with 15 bases between them. This chain's CDR3 is CASSIEGRKGETQYF. CDR3 nucleotide sequence: TGTGCCAGTAGTATTGAGGGGAGGAAGGGAGAGACCCAGTACTTC.

This chain uses TRBV19 with TRBJ2-7, with TRBD1 matching 11 bases. The CDR3 consists of 15 residues. V lost 5 bases to trimming and J lost 0 bases; unmatched junction nucleotides: 3. Germline V gives CDR1 LNHDA, CDR2 SQIVND (reference sequence). The CDR3 DNA sequence: TGTGCCAGTAGTCCCGGACAGGGGGCCTCCTACGAGCAGTACTTC. The encoded protein is CASSPGQGASYEQYF.

This clone is a singleton in its sample. The gene calls are TRBV19 and TRBJ2-7; D not resolved. V was shortened by 1 base and J by 3 bases, with 7 bases between the two germline ends. The germline gives CDR1 LNHDA, CDR2 SQIVND (reference sequence). The CDR3 contains 13 residues. The CDR3 DNA reads as TGTGCCAGTAGTATAGGGGCAAACTACGAGCAGTACTTC. Amino acid sequence: CASSIGANYEQYF.

The V gene is TRBV6-4, the J gene TRBJ1-2, with D perhaps matching TRBD1 (5 bases). This CDR3 is 12 amino acids long. Germline-derived CDR1 and CDR2 are MRHNA and SNTAGT. Trimming removed 2 bases at V and 5 bases at J, with 6 bases between. For the CDR3, the DNA is TGTGCCAGCAGTGACGAGGGGTATGGCTACACCTTC. It is translated as CASSDEGYGYTF.

CDR3 nucleotides: TGTGCCAGCAGCTTGGTCGCTAGCGGGGGTGGGGATACGCAGTATTTT. Residues: CASSLVASGGGDTQYF. The rearrangement joins TRBV5-4 to TRBJ2-3, with 10 bases matching TRBD2. Germline assignment: CDR1 SGHNT and CDR2 YYREEE (reference sequence). There are 16 residues in the CDR3. V lost 0 bases to trimming and J lost 6 bases; unmatched junction nucleotides: 7.

The chain carries TRBV4-2 and TRBJ1-5, with D unresolved. Deletions cut 0 bases from V and 0 bases from J, with 6 bases between. This CDR3 contains 15 residues. Germline-derived CDR1 and CDR2 are LGHNA and YNFKEQ. The CDR3 loop reads CASSQEGYSNQPQHF. For the CDR3, the DNA is TGTGCCAGCAGCCAAGAGGGTTATAGCAATCAGCCCCAGCATTTT.

The chain joins TRBV7-2 to TRBJ2-1; 7 bases map to TRBD2. Looked up from germline, CDR1 is SGHTA and CDR2 is FQGNSA. The V segment lost 2 bases and the J segment 1 base; nucleotides outside the gene matches: 8. The CDR3 is 17 residues long. The CDR3 DNA reads as TGTGCCAGCAGCTTATTCGGGCGGGGGACTTCCTACAATGAGCAGTTCTTC. This gives the protein CASSLFGRGTSYNEQFF.

Only one count was recorded for this clone. The chain has TRBV5-4 and TRBJ2-7, with D possibly being TRBD1 (6 bases). This CDR3 is built from 14 residues. Germline-derived CDR1 and CDR2 are SGHNT and YYREEE (reference sequence). V lost 4 bases to trimming and J lost 5 bases, with 16 bases between them. CDR3 in amino acids: CASSLEQGTDEQYF. As DNA, the CDR3 is TGTGCCAGCAGCCTTGAGCAGGGGACCGACGAGCAGTACTTC.

The V and J genes are TRBV29-1 and TRBJ2-5; perhaps TRBD1 as D (5 bases). The CDR3 consists of 14 residues. Per the germline V gene, CDR1 is SQVTM and CDR2 is ANQGSEA. Trimming stripped 2 bases from V and 5 bases from J, with 15 bases between. CDR3 sequence: CSVETLWGEETQYF. In DNA form, the CDR3 reads TGCAGCGTTGAAACCCTCTGGGGCGAGGAGACCCAGTACTTC.

This chain uses TRBV4-2 with TRBJ1-1; 8 bases agree with TRBD1. This CDR3 is built from 16 residues. V was pared by 0 bases and J by 2 bases, with 5 bases of the junction left unmatched. The germline CDR1 and CDR2 sequences are LGHNA and YNFKEQ. CDR3 in amino acids: CASSQDPTGDNTEAFF. The CDR3, as DNA: TGTGCCAGCAGCCAAGATCCGACAGGGGATAACACTGAAGCTTTCTTT.

In DNA, the CDR3 is TGTGCCAGCAGCCCCTGGACAGAACCTAACGCTAACTATGGCTACACCTTC. As protein: CASSPWTEPNANYGYTF. The V and J genes are TRBV4-2 and TRBJ1-2; D might be TRBD1 (6 bases). V gave up 4 bases and J gave up 0 bases, with 18 bases separating them. Germline loops: CDR1 LGHNA, CDR2 YNFKEQ. The CDR3 sequence is 17 residues long.